This is a list of T cell receptor beta chains from one sample in a study of molecular identifiers for immune sequencing clone quantification. TCRdb re-analysed the PCR reads in MiXCR, keeping a single row per CDR3 protein. The repertoire holds 100,000 or so distinct CDR3 sequences, with under 40% as singletons. The specimen sequenced was naive CD8+ T cells from blood, with Jurkat cell RNA spiked in. The receptors here all came from a human donor in good health. Some libraries in this study had Jurkat cell RNA spiked in. The CDR3 runs from the conserved cysteine through the conserved F or W. Fields, in order: V gene, D gene, J gene, clone size, CDR3 protein, CDR3 DNA. The D gene is left open where the match is weak. A clone size is listed for some rows: how often the clone was seen (once, few, many), or a class if it is expanded.

v_call: TRBV28
d_call: .
j_call: TRBJ1-5
clone_size: .
cdr3_aa: CASSPMAGRSNQPQHF
cdr3_nt: TGTGCCAGCAGCCCCATGGCAGGGAGGAGCAATCAGCCCCAGCATTTT

v_call: TRBV7-2
d_call: TRBD1
j_call: TRBJ2-7
clone_size: .
cdr3_aa: CASSLGTGRHEQYF
cdr3_nt: TGTGCCAGCAGCCTCGGGACAGGGAGGCACGAGCAGTACTTC

v_call: TRBV4-3
d_call: TRBD2
j_call: TRBJ2-3
clone_size: .
cdr3_aa: CASSQGSGSGRRGTQYF
cdr3_nt: TGCGCCAGCAGCCAAGGTTCAGGAAGCGGGAGGCGGGGTACGCAGTATTTT

v_call: TRBV28
d_call: TRBD2
j_call: TRBJ2-1
clone_size: .
cdr3_aa: CASSLTGTSGSYEQFF
cdr3_nt: TGTGCCAGCAGTCTGACCGGGACTAGCGGGAGCTATGAGCAGTTCTTC

v_call: TRBV11-2
d_call: .
j_call: TRBJ2-7
clone_size: few
cdr3_aa: CASSSPRRLEQYF
cdr3_nt: TGTGCCAGCAGCTCACCCCGGCGACTGGAGCAGTACTTC

v_call: TRBV28
d_call: .
j_call: TRBJ2-3
clone_size: few
cdr3_aa: CASSSGTTQNTQYF
cdr3_nt: TGTGCCAGCAGTTCCGGGACAACTCAGAATACGCAGTATTTT

v_call: TRBV9
d_call: .
j_call: TRBJ2-6
clone_size: many
cdr3_aa: CASSYAGLGANVLTF
cdr3_nt: TGTGCCAGCAGTTACGCAGGGTTAGGGGCCAACGTCCTGACTTTC

v_call: TRBV7-6
d_call: TRBD1
j_call: TRBJ1-1
clone_size: many
cdr3_aa: CASRSGTGDTEAFF
cdr3_nt: TGTGCCAGCAGATCCGGGACAGGGGACACTGAAGCTTTCTTT

v_call: TRBV28
d_call: TRBD2
j_call: TRBJ2-7
clone_size: .
cdr3_aa: CASSHGLAGGGYEQYF
cdr3_nt: TGTGCCAGCTCCCATGGACTAGCGGGAGGGGGCTACGAGCAGTACTTC

v_call: TRBV4-2
d_call: .
j_call: TRBJ2-7
clone_size: .
cdr3_aa: CASSQELALLYEQYF
cdr3_nt: TGTGCCAGCAGCCAAGAATTAGCGCTACTCTACGAGCAGTACTTC

v_call: TRBV25-1
d_call: TRBD2
j_call: TRBJ2-4
clone_size: .
cdr3_aa: CASSETSGRADIQYF
cdr3_nt: TGTGCCAGCAGTGAGACTAGCGGGAGGGCGGACATTCAGTACTTC

v_call: TRBV7-6
d_call: TRBD2
j_call: TRBJ2-3
clone_size: .
cdr3_aa: CASSLELAGGPRDAQYF
cdr3_nt: TGTGCCAGCAGCTTAGAACTAGCGGGAGGCCCCAGGGATGCGCAATATTTT

v_call: TRBV20-1
d_call: .
j_call: TRBJ2-7
clone_size: .
cdr3_aa: CSARVETTYEQYF
cdr3_nt: TGCAGTGCTAGAGTGGAGACTACCTACGAGCAGTACTTC

v_call: TRBV7-9
d_call: TRBD2
j_call: TRBJ2-5
clone_size: .
cdr3_aa: CASSLIAGGLEETQYF
cdr3_nt: TGTGCCAGCAGCTTAATAGCGGGGGGTCTTGAAGAGACCCAGTACTTC

v_call: TRBV21-1
d_call: .
j_call: TRBJ2-2
clone_size: .
cdr3_aa: CASSKGSHGWIRDTGELIF
cdr3_nt: TGTGCCAGCAGCAAAGGAAGTCACGGGTGGATCCGGGACACCGGGGAGCTGATTTTT

v_call: TRBV4-3
d_call: .
j_call: TRBJ2-5
clone_size: .
cdr3_aa: CASSQEPGAGETQSF
cdr3_nt: TGCGCCAGCAGCCAAGAACCGGGGGCTGGAGAGACCCAGTCCTTC

v_call: TRBV19
d_call: .
j_call: TRBJ2-7
clone_size: .
cdr3_aa: CASSIGGIEQYF
cdr3_nt: TGTGCCAGTAGTATAGGGGGGATCGAGCAGTACTTC

v_call: TRBV5-1
d_call: .
j_call: TRBJ2-5
clone_size: .
cdr3_aa: CASSLWAEQGTQYF
cdr3_nt: TGCGCAAGCAGCTTGTGGGCAGAACAAGGGACCCAGTACTTC

v_call: TRBV2
d_call: TRBD2
j_call: TRBJ2-3
clone_size: many
cdr3_aa: CAILRLATDTQYF
cdr3_nt: TGTGCCATCCTCCGACTAGCTACTGATACGCAGTATTTT

v_call: TRBV3-1
d_call: .
j_call: TRBJ2-4
clone_size: few
cdr3_aa: CASSQVLGGLNIQYF
cdr3_nt: TGTGCCAGCAGCCAAGTACTCGGGGGACTAAACATTCAGTACTTC

v_call: TRBV28
d_call: .
j_call: TRBJ2-3
clone_size: many
cdr3_aa: CASSTITGTPSIRDTQYF
cdr3_nt: TGTGCCAGCAGTACCATAACCGGGACCCCCAGTATCCGGGATACGCAGTATTTT

v_call: TRBV28
d_call: TRBD2
j_call: TRBJ2-2
clone_size: .
cdr3_aa: CASSLSLSGRADTGELFF
cdr3_nt: TGTGCCAGCAGTTTAAGCCTCAGCGGGAGGGCCGACACCGGGGAGCTGTTTTTT

v_call: TRBV19
d_call: .
j_call: TRBJ2-7
clone_size: .
cdr3_aa: CASLGSVLVQYF
cdr3_nt: TGTGCCAGTCTGGGCAGTGTGTTGGTGCAGTACTTC

v_call: TRBV29-1
d_call: .
j_call: TRBJ1-1
clone_size: many
cdr3_aa: CSGWTDHTEAFF
cdr3_nt: TGCAGCGGATGGACGGACCACACTGAAGCTTTCTTT

v_call: TRBV7-9
d_call: TRBD2
j_call: TRBJ2-5
clone_size: few
cdr3_aa: CANSGLARETQYF
cdr3_nt: TGTGCCAATAGTGGACTAGCGAGAGAGACCCAGTACTTC

v_call: TRBV7-6
d_call: .
j_call: TRBJ2-6
clone_size: few
cdr3_aa: CASSRSGANVLTF
cdr3_nt: TGTGCCAGCAGCAGGTCTGGGGCCAACGTCCTGACTTTC

v_call: TRBV12-3/TRBV12-4
d_call: TRBD1
j_call: TRBJ2-5
clone_size: many
cdr3_aa: CASSWGQQETQYF
cdr3_nt: TGTGCCAGCAGTTGGGGACAGCAAGAGACCCAGTACTTC

v_call: TRBV4-3
d_call: .
j_call: TRBJ2-2
clone_size: .
cdr3_aa: CASSQVYTLLEHTGELFF
cdr3_nt: TGCGCCAGCAGCCAAGTTTATACACTTCTGGAACACACCGGGGAGCTGTTTTTT

v_call: TRBV28
d_call: .
j_call: TRBJ2-7
clone_size: few
cdr3_aa: CASSFPPGRGEQYF
cdr3_nt: TGTGCCAGCAGTTTCCCGCCGGGAAGGGGGGAGCAGTACTTC

v_call: TRBV11-2
d_call: .
j_call: TRBJ2-1
clone_size: few
cdr3_aa: CASSLEASREQFF
cdr3_nt: TGTGCCAGCAGCTTAGAAGCGAGCAGGGAGCAGTTCTTC

v_call: TRBV19
d_call: TRBD1
j_call: TRBJ1-5
clone_size: few
cdr3_aa: CASSIFDRENQPQHF
cdr3_nt: TGTGCCAGTAGTATCTTCGACAGGGAGAATCAGCCCCAGCATTTT